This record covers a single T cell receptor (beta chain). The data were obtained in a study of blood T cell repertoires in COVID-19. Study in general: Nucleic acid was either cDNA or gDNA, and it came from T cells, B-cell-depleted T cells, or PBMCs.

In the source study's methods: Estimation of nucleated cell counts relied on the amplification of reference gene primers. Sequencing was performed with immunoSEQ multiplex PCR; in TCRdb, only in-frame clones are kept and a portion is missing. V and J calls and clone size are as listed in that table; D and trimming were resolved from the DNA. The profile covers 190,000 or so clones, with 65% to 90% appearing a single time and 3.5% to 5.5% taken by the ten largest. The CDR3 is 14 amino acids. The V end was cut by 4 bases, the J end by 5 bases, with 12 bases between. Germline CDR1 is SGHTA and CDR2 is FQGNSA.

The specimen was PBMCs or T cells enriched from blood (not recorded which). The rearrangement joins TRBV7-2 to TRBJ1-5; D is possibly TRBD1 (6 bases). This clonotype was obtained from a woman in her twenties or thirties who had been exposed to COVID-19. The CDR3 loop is CASSSQGADQPQHF. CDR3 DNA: TGTGCCAGCAGCTCACAGGGAGCGGATCAGCCCCAGCATTTT. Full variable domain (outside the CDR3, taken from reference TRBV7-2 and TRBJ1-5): GAGVSQSPSNKVTEKGKDVELRCDPISGHTALYWYRQSLGQGLEFLIYFQGNSAPDKSGLPSDRFSAERTGGSVSTLTIQRTQQEDSAVYLCASSSQGADQPQHFGDGTRLSIL.